The 26 T cell receptor beta chains in this list originate from one sample, sequenced in a study of blood T cell repertoires in COVID-19. Profiling relied on immunoSEQ multiplex PCR, and the TCRdb table lists in-frame clones only, not all of them. Of under 250,000 clones in the sample, about 76% were seen once. Sequenced sample: PBMCs or T cells enriched from blood (not recorded which). Receptors originate from a woman aged 45-60 years with acute COVID-19.

V is TRBV7-2 and J is TRBJ2-6; D is perhaps TRBD1 (7 bases). Germline CDR1 is SGHTA and CDR2 is FQGNSA. The CDR3 is 17 residues long. The ends were cut back, 8 bases at V and 0 bases at J, with 17 bases in the middle. CDR3 in amino acids: CASSSQGTLSGANVLTF. In DNA form, the CDR3 reads TGTGCCAGCTCCTCACAGGGGACTCTCTCTGGGGCCAACGTCCTGACTTTC.

This clone was counted a few times. The rearrangement uses TRBV11-3 and TRBJ2-7, with no clear D. This CDR3 has 15 residues. Germline CDR1 SGHNT, CDR2 YENEEA. Deletions cut 5 bases from V and 5 bases from J, with 19 bases between. CDR3 sequence reads: CASSPTPGGWNEQYF. Here the CDR3 DNA reads TGTGCCAGCAGCCCTACCCCGGGTGGGTGGAACGAGCAGTACTTC.

The chain uses TRBV11-3 and TRBJ1-2; D gene uncertain. CDR1 is SGHNT, CDR2 YENEEA, per germline. V lost 5 bases and J 7 bases, leaving 14 bases between the germline ends. This CDR3 contains 13 residues. The CDR3 sequence is CASSPDGSGGYTF. Here the CDR3 DNA reads TGTGCCAGCAGCCCTGATGGAAGCGGTGGCTACACCTTC.

This rearrangement joins TRBV7-2 to TRBJ2-3; 7 bases line up with TRBD2. The V gene end was trimmed by 0 bases and the J gene end by 10 bases; junction bases not matched to a gene: 13. In germline, CDR1 is SGHTA, CDR2 FQGNSA. This CDR3 is built from 16 residues. In DNA, the CDR3 is TGTGCCAGCAGCTTAGCGGGGGAGGGGCTCCGGGGACCGCAGTATTTT. Translating gives CASSLAGEGLRGPQYF.

The V call is TRBV18, the J call TRBJ2-3; 10 bases align to TRBD2. This CDR3 is 14 amino acids long. The germline V gene has CDR1 KGHSH and CDR2 LQKENI. The V and J ends lost 3 bases and 4 bases, in that order; junction bases with no gene match: 1. The chain's CDR3 is CASSPSGGADTQYF. CDR3 sequence (DNA): TGTGCCAGCTCACCCAGCGGGGGGGCAGATACGCAGTATTTT. Combining the CDR3 with reference TRBV18 and TRBJ2-3 gives the whole variable domain NAGVMQNPRHLVRRRGQEARLRCSPMKGHSHVYWYRQLPEEGLKFMVYLQKENIIDESGMPKERFSAEFPKEGPSILRIQQVVRGDSAAYFCASSPSGGADTQYFGPGTRLTVL.

J is TRBJ2-7 and V is TRBV12-5; possible D gene TRBD2, 5 bases. CDR3 size: 12 residues. The germline V and J ends were trimmed by 7 bases and 4 bases, with 11 bases remaining between them. Looked up from germline, CDR1 is LGHNT and CDR2 is FRNRAP. The CDR3: CASAAGVYEQYF. The CDR3 coding sequence is TGTGCTAGTGCGGCGGGTGTTTACGAGCAGTACTTC.

This clone was found a few times. The chain couples TRBV7-2 to TRBJ2-1, with 7 bases fitting TRBD2. Germline V gene data show CDR1 as SGHTA and CDR2 as FQGNSA. The CDR3 covers 16 residues. V gave up 4 bases and J gave up 3 bases; unmatched junction bases: 9. CDR3 region: CASSSQGGFRYNEQFF. Written as DNA, the CDR3 is TGTGCCAGCAGCTCTCAGGGAGGGTTTCGCTACAATGAGCAGTTCTTC.

The V gene is TRBV19, the J gene TRBJ1-6; no firm D call. Germline CDR1 LNHDA, CDR2 SQIVND (reference sequence). Trimming took off 5 bases at V and 0 bases at J, with 8 bases between the two ends. The CDR3 runs 15 residues. CDR3 loop: CASSDGSSYNSPLHF. DNA of the CDR3: TGTGCCAGTAGTGACGGGAGCTCCTATAATTCACCCCTCCACTTT.

The chain recombines TRBV28 with TRBJ1-3; 8 positions match TRBD1. CDR3 size: 15 residues. V trimming: 7 bases; J trimming: 4 bases; junction bases outside the gene matches: 9. Germline values: CDR1 MDHEN, CDR2 SYDVKM. CDR3 region: CASTGTGGRGNTIYF. The CDR3 coding sequence is TGTGCCAGCACGGGGACAGGAGGGAGGGGAAACACCATATATTTT.

This CDR3 is CASVPIQYSPLHF. Here the CDR3 DNA reads TGTGCCAGCGTCCCAATTCAGTATTCACCCCTCCACTTT. The rearrangement links TRBV5-6 to TRBJ1-6; D not certain. Trimming pared 7 bases from V and 8 bases from J, leaving 13 bases between. Germline values: CDR1 SGHDT, CDR2 YYEEEE. The CDR3 is 13 amino acids.

Only one count was recorded for this clone. The genes are TRBV6-5 and TRBJ1-1; D gene unclear. Trimming removed 2 bases at V and 1 base at J, with 14 bases between. CDR3 length: 16 residues. Per germline, CDR1 MNHEY and CDR2 SVGAGI. This CDR3 reads CASSYTVRHANTEAFF. The CDR3 region has the DNA TGTGCCAGCAGTTACACTGTCAGACACGCGAACACTGAAGCTTTCTTT.

This chain connects TRBV7-2 to TRBJ1-2; TRBD1 might be the D (6 bases). This CDR3 region has 13 residues. The V gene lost 7 bases and the J gene lost 2 bases, with 11 bases spanning the gap. Per the germline V gene, CDR1 is SGHTA and CDR2 is FQGNSA. The CDR3 protein is CASTRDRNYGYTF. As DNA, the CDR3 is TGTGCCAGCACCCGAGACAGGAACTATGGCTACACCTTC.

The rearrangement joins TRBV4-3 to TRBJ2-5; D possibly corresponds to TRBD1 (5 bases). V lost 5 bases and J 4 bases, leaving 20 bases between the germline ends. From germline, CDR1 is LGHNA and CDR2 YSLEER. This CDR3 contains 16 residues. The CDR3 region has the DNA TGCGCCAGCAGCAAATCGACAACACCTGGGGCAGAGACCCAGTACTTC. It codes for CASSKSTTPGAETQYF.

The chain combines TRBV6-1 with TRBJ2-3, with a possible D match to TRBD2 (6 bases). The CDR3 loop spans 17 amino acids. Trimming took 4 bases from V and 7 from J, leaving 24 bases between them. Germline V CDR1 and CDR2: MNHNS, SASEGT. The CDR3 is CASSARDSDWTKNTQYF. For the CDR3, the DNA is TGTGCCAGCAGTGCCCGGGACTCCGATTGGACAAAAAATACGCAGTATTTT.

This clone was detected once. The gene calls are TRBV19 and TRBJ1-1; 7 positions agree with TRBD1. The CDR3 runs 13 residues. The V segment lost 1 base and the J segment 9 bases; nucleotides outside the gene matches: 5. Germline V gene data show CDR1 as LNHDA and CDR2 as SQIVND (reference sequence). The CDR3 loop is CASSIAGGRQAFF. For the CDR3, the DNA is TGTGCCAGTAGTATAGCAGGGGGGAGGCAAGCTTTCTTT.

V is TRBV28 and J is TRBJ2-7, with D possibly TRBD1 on 5 matching bases. The CDR3 consists of 11 residues. The ends were cut back, 5 bases at V and 5 bases at J, with 7 bases in the middle. Per germline, CDR1 MDHEN and CDR2 SYDVKM. Here the CDR3 reads CASSPRDEQYF. The CDR3 DNA reads as TGTGCCAGCAGTCCCAGGGACGAGCAGTACTTC.

This clone was observed a single time. The V and J genes are TRBV13 and TRBJ2-1; 14 positions match TRBD2. The ends lost 5 bases at V and 0 bases at J; junction bases unmatched: 15. The CDR3 totals 21 residues. Per germline, CDR1 PRHDT and CDR2 FYEKMQ (reference sequence). The CDR3 region has the DNA TGTGCCAGCAGCCTCTTAAGACTAGCGGGAGGGCCGAATAGCTCCTACAATGAGCAGTTCTTC. Protein: CASSLLRLAGGPNSSYNEQFF.

V usage is TRBV5-1 and J usage is TRBJ2-3; 7 nucleotides line up with TRBD2. This CDR3 comprises 16 residues. Per germline, CDR1 SGHRS and CDR2 YFSETQ. The junction had 9 bases not matched to a gene; V was cut back by 0 bases and J by 5 bases. The CDR3 loop reads CASSLGGGRARDTQYF. The CDR3 DNA follows: TGCGCCAGCAGCTTGGGAGGAGGGAGGGCCAGAGATACGCAGTATTTT.

The chain carries TRBV7-2 and TRBJ2-1, with 7 bases that match TRBD2. The CDR3 spans 13 residues. Germline CDR1 reads SGHTA; CDR2 reads FQGNSA. V was clipped by 5 bases and J by 9 bases; unmatched bases: 7. The DNA of the CDR3 is TGTGCCAGCAGCACTGAGCGGGATGGTGAGCAGTTCTTC. This encodes CASSTERDGEQFF.

The chain uses TRBV5-6 and TRBJ2-1, with D perhaps TRBD2 (5 bases). CDR1 is SGHDT and CDR2 is YYEEEE in the germline V gene. The CDR3 length is 15 residues. The V end lost 2 bases, the J end lost 6 bases, and 15 bases lay between the germline ends. The CDR3: CASSFGELKGNEQFF. CDR3 coding DNA: TGTGCCAGCAGCTTCGGGGAATTAAAAGGCAATGAGCAGTTCTTC.

The CDR3 sequence is CASSHTGPNYGYTF. The CDR3 coding sequence is TGTGCCAGCAGTCACACAGGACCGAACTATGGCTACACCTTC. This rearrangement joins TRBV28 to TRBJ1-2, with TRBD1 as a possible D gene (5 bases). From germline, CDR1 is MDHEN and CDR2 SYDVKM. CDR3 size: 14 residues. Trimming removed 5 bases from V and 2 bases from J, with 12 bases in between.

The V and J genes are TRBV7-9 and TRBJ2-2; the D gene is possibly TRBD2 (7 bases). There are 14 residues in the CDR3. V dropped 3 bases and J dropped 5 bases, with 10 bases sitting between them. CDR1 and CDR2 (germline): SEHNR, FQNEAQ (reference sequence). CDR3 sequence (DNA): TGTGCCAGCAGCTTCGGGGGGCCGACCGGGGAGCTGTTTTTT. It yields the protein CASSFGGPTGELFF. Full variable domain (missing parts from reference TRBV7-9 and TRBJ2-2): DTGVSQNPRHKITKRGQNVTFRCDPISEHNRLYWYRQTLGQGPEFLTYFQNEAQLEKSRLLSDRFSAERPKGSFSTLEIQRTEQGDSAMYLCASSFGGPTGELFFGEGSRLTVL.

The V call is TRBV7-8, the J call TRBJ1-5, with 8 bases identical to TRBD1. V gave up 8 bases and J gave up 6 bases; unmatched junction bases: 9. Germline values: CDR1 SGHVS, CDR2 FQNEAQ. The CDR3 has 14 residues. CDR3 bases: TGTGCCAGCGGGGGGTCAGGGGGCAGTCAGCCCCAGCATTTT. It translates to CASGGSGGSQPQHF.

This chain links TRBV2 with TRBJ2-3, with D tentatively TRBD1 (6 bases). The ends were cut back, 7 bases at V and 6 bases at J, with 20 bases in the middle. The CDR3 is 15 residues long. Germline-derived CDR1 and CDR2 are SNHLY and FYNNEI. CDR3 loop: CASKKDRPGKDTQYF. The CDR3 nucleotides read TGTGCCAGCAAGAAAGACAGGCCAGGGAAGGATACGCAGTATTTT.

This clone was observed once. The chain employs TRBV5-4 and TRBJ1-4, with D tentatively TRBD1 (6 bases). CDR1 and CDR2 from the germline V gene are SGHNT and YYREEE (reference sequence). V lost 4 bases, J lost 7 bases, and 17 bases lay in between. The CDR3 extends over 15 amino acids. The CDR3 sequence is CASSPEGGKTEKLFF. Written as DNA, the CDR3 is TGTGCCAGCAGCCCGGAGGGGGGGAAGACTGAAAAACTGTTTTTT.

This chain uses TRBV24-1 with TRBJ2-2; maybe TRBD2 (5 bases). Germline CDR1 KGHDR, CDR2 SFDVKD. Between the trimmed V and J ends, which lost 11 bases and 2 bases, there was a span of 11 bases. The CDR3 length is 13 residues. This chain's CDR3 is CASGWANTGELFF. The CDR3 DNA is TGTGCCAGCGGGTGGGCTAACACCGGGGAGCTGTTTTTT.